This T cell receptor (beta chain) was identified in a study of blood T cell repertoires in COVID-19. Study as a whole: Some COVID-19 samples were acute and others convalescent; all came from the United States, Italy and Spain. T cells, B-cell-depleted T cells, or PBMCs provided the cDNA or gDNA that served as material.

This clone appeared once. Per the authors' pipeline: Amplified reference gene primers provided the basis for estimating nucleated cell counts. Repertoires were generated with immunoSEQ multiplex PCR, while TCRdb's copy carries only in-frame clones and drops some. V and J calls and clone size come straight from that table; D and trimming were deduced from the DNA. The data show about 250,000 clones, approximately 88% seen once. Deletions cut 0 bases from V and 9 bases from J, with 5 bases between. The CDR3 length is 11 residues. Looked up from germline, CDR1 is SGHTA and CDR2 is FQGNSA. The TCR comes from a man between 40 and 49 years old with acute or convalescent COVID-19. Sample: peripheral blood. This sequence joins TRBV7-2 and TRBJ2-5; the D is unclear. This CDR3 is CASSLARAQYF. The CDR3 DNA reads TGTGCCAGCAGCTTAGCCCGGGCCCAGTACTTC.